This T cell receptor (beta chain) was found in a study of shared clonotypes between healthy human individuals. Study results and caveats: For naive CD4 cells, approximately 4.7% of clonotypes were shared across a few donors. Non-shared clonotypes had lower generation probabilities than those shared by all four donors.

The V and J ends lost 5 bases and 3 bases, in that order; junction bases with no gene match: 21. CDR3 length: 19 residues. The germline gives CDR1 SGHRS, CDR2 YFSETQ. Profiling relied on immunoSEQ multiplex PCR, and the TCRdb table lists in-frame clones only, not all of them. Seen here are roughly 1.5 million clones, 95% to 99% observed once, and the top ten hold 0.45%. About this clone: Antigen: not known.

Sequences were obtained from naive CD4+ T cells sorted from blood. Subset in this sample: CD45RA+ positively selected. The chain employs TRBV5-1 and TRBJ2-7, with TRBD2 matching over 9 bases. The receptor was isolated from a man aged 25-45 years in good health. This CDR3 reads CASRRSAAGGPSAGYEQYF. The CDR3 nucleotides are TGCGCCAGCAGGAGGAGTGCTGCGGGAGGGCCTTCTGCGGGCTACGAGCAGTACTTC.